One and the same sample provided the 10 T cell receptor beta chains below, sequenced in a study of response to subunit inactivated influenza vaccine. In TCRdb, the RT-PCR reads were re-called with MiXCR into one record per CDR3 protein. The data contain hundreds of thousands of distinct CDR3 sequences, roughly 15% of them singletons. The sequencing here drew on PBMCs from blood, taken around 14 days before vaccination. The receptors originated from a man aged 50 or older who received an inactivated influenza vaccine.

The chain has TRBV20-1 and TRBJ2-5; TRBD2 is a possible D gene (5 bases). The germline CDR1 and CDR2 sequences are DFQATT and SNEGSKA (reference sequence). V shed 7 bases and J shed 2 bases, with 17 bases lying between them. This CDR3 region has 14 residues. The CDR3 sequence is CSVVLFLAQETQYF. The CDR3 bases are TGCAGTGTAGTTTTGTTCCTAGCTCAAGAGACCCAGTACTTC.

This clonotype was observed a few times. The chain recombines TRBV4-2 with TRBJ2-1, with D uncertain. The germline V gene encodes CDR1 LGHNA and CDR2 YNFKEQ. The CDR3 sequence is 15 residues long. V shed 4 bases and J shed 3 bases, with 13 bases lying between them. CDR3 nucleotides: TGTGCCAGCAGCCCATCAGTGGTTGACTACAATGAGCAGTTCTTC. It translates to CASSPSVVDYNEQFF.

The chain couples TRBV4-3 to TRBJ1-6, with 7 bases that match TRBD1. V lost 3 bases to trimming and J lost 8 bases; unmatched junction nucleotides: 4. The germline V gene encodes CDR1 LGHNA and CDR2 YSLEER. The CDR3 consists of 14 residues. In DNA form, the CDR3 reads TGCGCCAGCAGCCAGACAGGGTCCCATTCACCCCTCCACTTT. Protein sequence: CASSQTGSHSPLHF.

This clonotype has only a few counts. CDR3 sequence: CASSTLTGQGQETQYF. The CDR3 coding sequence is TGTGCCAGCAGCACTCTCACGGGACAGGGTCAAGAGACCCAGTACTTC. The genes are TRBV12-3 or TRBV12-4 and TRBJ2-5; 9 bases are a match to TRBD1. CDR3 length: 16 amino acids. Unmatched junction bases numbered 10, after V lost 6 bases and J lost 2 bases.

This clonotype was seen a few times. The chain carries TRBV20-1 and TRBJ2-7; D gene ambiguous. Germline loops: CDR1 DFQATT, CDR2 SNEGSKA (reference sequence). V was pared by 6 bases and J by 3 bases, with 24 bases between. CDR3 size: 16 residues. The CDR3 here is CSAYRTAGWTVYEQYF. CDR3 coding DNA: TGCAGTGCGTACCGAACCGCCGGGTGGACGGTCTACGAGCAGTACTTC.

The sample holds a few counts of this clonotype. The gene calls are TRBV2 and TRBJ2-3; D could derive from TRBD1 or TRBD2 (5 bases each). The CDR3 loop spans 14 amino acids. V gave up 0 bases and J gave up 6 bases, with 10 bases separating them. Germline CDR1 and CDR2: SNHLY and FYNNEI. The chain's CDR3 is CASSEAPWGDTQYF. The CDR3 DNA is TGTGCCAGCAGTGAAGCGCCATGGGGGGATACGCAGTATTTT. Supplemented by reference TRBV2 and TRBJ2-3, the full variable domain reads EPEVTQTPSHQVTQMGQEVILRCVPISNHLYFYWYRQILGQKVEFLVSFYNNEISEKSEIFDDQFSVERPDGSNFTLKIRSTKLEDSAMYFCASSEAPWGDTQYFGPGTRLTVL.

This clonotype was counted ten times or more. This chain links TRBV28 with TRBJ2-1, with D maybe TRBD1 (6 bases). V lost 5 bases and J 6 bases, leaving 11 bases between the germline ends. The CDR3 contains 13 residues. Germline-derived CDR1 and CDR2 are MDHEN and SYDVKM. This chain's CDR3 is CASSLNRVNEQFF. In DNA, the CDR3 is TGTGCCAGCAGTCTTAACAGGGTCAATGAGCAGTTCTTC.

The genes are TRBV20-1 and TRBJ2-3; 8 nucleotides line up with TRBD2. CDR1 is DFQATT and CDR2 is SNEGSKA in the germline V gene (reference sequence). Germline trimming cut 2 bases from V and 2 bases from J; bases unmatched to any gene: 3. This CDR3 spans 14 amino acids. CDR3 residues: CSARPAGVTDTQYF. The CDR3 nucleotides are TGCAGTGCTAGACCAGCGGGGGTCACAGATACGCAGTATTTT.

There are many counts of this clonotype. The chain has TRBV29-1 and TRBJ2-5; possibly TRBD1 for D (5 bases). The length of the CDR3 is 15 residues. The germline V gene encodes CDR1 SQVTM and CDR2 ANQGSEA. The V end lost 4 bases, the J end lost 5 bases, and 20 bases lay between the germline ends. The CDR3 sequence is CSVVLRRGSSETQYF. In nucleotides, the CDR3 is TGCAGCGTTGTTCTACGTAGGGGCTCCTCGGAGACCCAGTACTTC. The variable domain in full, with the rest retrieved from reference TRBV29-1 and TRBJ2-5, is SAVISQKPSRDICQRGTSLTIQCQVDSQVTMMFWYRQQPGQSLTLIATANQGSEATYESGFVIDKFPISRPNLTFSTLTVSNMSPEDSSIYLCSVVLRRGSSETQYFGPGTRLLVL.

The V and J genes are TRBV4-1 and TRBJ2-6; D might be TRBD2 (5 bases). The CDR3 runs 19 residues. Germline CDR1 reads MGHRA; CDR2 reads YSYEKL. Trimming removed 5 bases at V and 4 bases at J, with 24 bases between. CDR3 coding DNA: TGCGCCAGCAGCAGAAATCAGGTGCAATACCCGGGAGGGGCCAACGTCCTGACTTTC. It translates to CASSRNQVQYPGGANVLTF.